Sequencing of this T cell receptor beta chain was carried out in a study of vaccination and CD4 T cells after COVID-19. In the study overall: Overlapping spike pools from SARS-CoV-2 and HCoV-NL63, HCoV-OC43 and HCoV-229E served as culture stimuli. Cultures that served as controls received a CEFX pool, an HIV-1 Nef pool, or no peptide.

With the Oncomine TCR Beta short-read assay, DNA from cultured CD4+ T cells was sequenced. The authors extracted genomic DNA from cultured CD4+ T cells. TCRdb re-called the PCR reads with MiXCR, one entry per CDR3 protein. This sample has some 10,000 distinct CDR3 sequences, with around a third found just once. Noted treatment: roughly nine-day PBMC culture with coronavirus spike peptide pools or control peptides (ViraFEST assay). According to the study, CD4+ T cells from the unexposed donor were gathered ahead of the COVID-19 pandemic (2011-2018). SARS-CoV-2 S/N and four cold-coronavirus spikes were used to probe unexposed-donor CD4+ T cells, cells permitting. This clonotype was observed a few times. Its specificity is not known. Germline CDR1 and CDR2: MNHNS and SASEGT. The V gene lost 7 bases and the J gene lost 6 bases, with 7 bases spanning the gap. The CDR3 is 12 residues long.

Sequencing was carried out using CD4+ T cells from blood, cultured in vitro. The chain combines TRBV6-1 with TRBJ1-6; perhaps TRBD1 as D (5 bases). The sequence was obtained from a human donor in good health. In nucleotides, the CDR3 is TGTGCCAGCAAGACAGCTAATTCACCCCTCCACTTT. This sequence encodes CASKTANSPLHF.